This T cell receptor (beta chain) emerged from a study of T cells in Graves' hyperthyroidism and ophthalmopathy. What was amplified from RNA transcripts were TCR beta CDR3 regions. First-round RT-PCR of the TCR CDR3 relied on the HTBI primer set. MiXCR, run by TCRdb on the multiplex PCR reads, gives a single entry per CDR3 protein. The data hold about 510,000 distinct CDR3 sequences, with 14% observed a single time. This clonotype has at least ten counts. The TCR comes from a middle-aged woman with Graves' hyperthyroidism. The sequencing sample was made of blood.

CDR3 bases: TGCGCCAGCAGTGAGTCGACGCACGGGTTCGAGCAGTACTTC. This codes for CASSESTHGFEQYF. V and J are TRBV10-2 and TRBJ2-7; no definite D call. Per germline, CDR1 WSHSY and CDR2 SAAADI. This CDR3 has 14 residues. Trimming left V 0 bases short and J 6 bases short, with 12 bases between.